The clone carrying this T cell receptor beta chain came up a few times. The sample belongs to a study of long-term antiretroviral therapy in people with HIV. Assay version v3.0 of immunoSEQ was used, and it was run at survey level. Data came from immunoSEQ multiplex PCR; TCRdb stores just in-frame clones and leaves some out. The data hold approximately 13,000 clones, with more than 75% observed a single time. CDR1 SGHRS and CDR2 YFSETQ come from the germline V gene. V lost 0 bases and J lost 6, with 9 bases in between. There are 13 residues in the CDR3. The chain links TRBV5-1 to TRBJ1-2, with D uncertain. The clonotype comes from a man aged 35 to 55 with HIV. The sequencing here drew on unsorted PBMCs, taken 3.1 years after starting antiretroviral therapy. The DNA of the CDR3 is TGCGCCAGCAGCTTGGGTTCGGGTAATGGCTACACCTTC. The encoded protein is CASSLGSGNGYTF.